Following are 2 T cell receptor beta chains from one sample sequenced in a study of T cell changes during pregnancy in multiple sclerosis (dated by TCRdb to about 2019). Library preparation employed the immunoSEQ multiplex PCR assay. Sourced from immuneACCESS, this table was stored by TCRdb with only in-frame sequences that have V and J called. A share of the clones is absent; for the studies checked, an unresolved V gene accounts for under half, and the remainder has no known explanation. The sample table lists 83,000 or so clones, 94% of them with a count of one. The ten largest account for about 1.6% of the sample. The starting material was peripheral blood, obtained after pregnancy. Every receptor here comes from a female donor in good health, enrolled as a control in a pregnancy study.

The rearrangement uses TRBV27 and TRBJ1-5, with 9 nucleotides matching TRBD1. The CDR3 runs 15 residues. Trimming took 5 bases from V and 3 from J; bases not matched to a gene: 5. CDR1 is MNHEY, CDR2 SMNVEV, per germline (reference sequence). The CDR3 loop is CASSPGTGNNQPQHF. The CDR3 coding sequence is TGTGCCAGCAGTCCCGGGACAGGGAACAATCAGCCCCAGCATTTT.

The rearrangement uses TRBV5-1 and TRBJ1-2; D is perhaps TRBD1 (5 bases). CDR1 is SGHRS and CDR2 is YFSETQ in the germline V gene. The CDR3 sequence is 14 residues long. The V end was cut by 4 bases, the J end by 4 bases, with 14 bases between. The CDR3 spells CASSGQGFGYGYTF. The CDR3, as DNA: TGCGCCAGCAGCGGGCAGGGTTTTGGCTATGGCTACACCTTC.